The rows below give T cell receptor beta chains drawn from one sample of a study of T cell responses to AZD1222 COVID-19 vaccine. The repertoire was sequenced with immunoSEQ multiplex PCR; TCRdb's copy has only in-frame clones and lacks some. The sample includes tens of thousands of clones, 85% of them seen just once. The source was peripheral blood, collected on day 0 of AZD1222 vaccination. These receptors were obtained from an adult in good health. Each CDR3 is given with its conserved first and last residue. A D gene is named only where the DNA matches it firmly. Clone size is given for some rows only: seen once, a few or many times, or a class if the clone is expanded.

d_call	clone_size	j_call	v_call	cdr3_aa	cdr3_nt
NA	NA	TRBJ1-6	TRBV9	CASSVQGQWGSPLHF	TGTGCCAGCAGCGTACAGGGGCAGTGGGGTTCACCCCTCCACTTT
TRBD1	NA	TRBJ1-2	TRBV27	CASNRQGTVGGYTF	TGTGCCAGCAACCGACAGGGCACGGTAGGCGGCTACACCTTC
NA	NA	TRBJ1-6	TRBV27	CASSLSALGARGSPLHF	TGTGCCAGCAGTTTATCGGCTCTGGGGGCGAGAGGATCACCCCTCCACTTT
NA	NA	TRBJ2-7	TRBV6-2/TRBV6-3	CASSYSALQGYEQYF	TGTGCCAGCAGTTACTCGGCCTTACAGGGCTACGAGCAGTACTTC
NA	NA	TRBJ2-5	TRBV3-1/TRBV3-2	CASSQDGETQYF	TGTGCCAGCAGCCAAGATGGGGAGACCCAGTACTTC
TRBD2	NA	TRBJ2-7	TRBV7-9	CASSLVAGGAHEQYF	TGTGCCAGCAGCTTAGTGGCGGGGGGAGCCCACGAGCAGTACTTC
NA	NA	TRBJ2-5	TRBV18	CASSPSRAETQYF	TGTGCCAGCTCACCTTCCCGGGCAGAGACCCAGTACTTC
TRBD1	NA	TRBJ1-2	TRBV9	CASSGPSGTGAVGYTF	TGTGCCAGCAGCGGCCCCTCCGGGACAGGGGCGGTCGGCTACACCTTC
NA	NA	TRBJ2-7	TRBV4-1	CASSLGLPYEQYF	TGCGCCAGCAGTCTCGGGCTTCCCTACGAGCAGTACTTC
NA	NA	TRBJ2-1	TRBV10-3	CAISVVGPGNEQFF	TGTGCCATCAGTGTAGTAGGTCCCGGCAATGAGCAGTTCTTC
NA	NA	TRBJ1-2	TRBV7-9	CASSLKFIRYGYTF	TGTGCCAGCAGCTTAAAATTCATCCGTTATGGCTACACCTTC
NA	once	TRBJ2-7	TRBV29-1	CSVTGGGLEQYF	TGCAGCGTCACAGGGGGGGGCCTCGAGCAGTACTTC
NA	NA	TRBJ1-3	TRBV6-5	CASSLESSGNTIYF	TGTGCCAGCAGCCTTGAGAGCTCTGGAAACACCATATATTTT
NA	NA	TRBJ1-2	TRBV25-1	CASSEGGKNYGYTF	TGTGCCAGCAGTGAGGGTGGAAAAAACTATGGCTACACCTTC
NA	NA	TRBJ1-6	TRBV6-5	CASSYSRWAGESPLHF	TGTGCCAGCAGTTACTCGAGATGGGCAGGGGAGTCACCCCTCCACTTT
TRBD1	NA	TRBJ1-2	TRBV5-1	CASSSGGGGFYGYTF	TGCGCCAGCAGTTCGGGAGGAGGGGGCTTCTATGGCTACACCTTC
TRBD1	NA	TRBJ2-7	TRBV9	CASSVGGQGYEQYF	TGTGCCAGCAGCGTCGGGGGACAGGGCTACGAGCAGTACTTC
TRBD2	NA	TRBJ2-2	TRBV5-8	CASSSRLAGKISTGELFF	TGTGCCAGCAGCTCGCGACTAGCGGGGAAGATTAGCACCGGGGAGCTGTTTTTT
NA	NA	TRBJ2-6	TRBV13	CASSNRDVLSGANVLTF	TGTGCCAGCAGCAACCGGGACGTGCTCTCTGGGGCCAACGTCCTGACTTTC
NA	NA	TRBJ1-2	TRBV10-3	CAISLDRNYHGYTF	TGTGCCATCAGTCTTGACAGGAACTACCATGGCTACACCTTC
NA	NA	TRBJ2-1	TRBV3-1/TRBV3-2	CASSQLPSREQFF	TGTGCCAGCAGCCAACTCCCTAGCAGAGAGCAGTTCTTC
NA	NA	TRBJ1-5	TRBV29-1	CSVEYGANQPQHF	TGCAGCGTTGAATACGGGGCCAATCAGCCCCAGCATTTT
NA	NA	TRBJ2-7	TRBV15	CATSRDNTYEQYF	TGTGCCACCAGCAGAGACAATACCTACGAGCAGTACTTC
TRBD1	NA	TRBJ1-5	TRBV4-1	CASSDRDRGNQPQHF	TGCGCCAGCAGCGACCGGGACAGGGGTAATCAGCCCCAGCATTTT
NA	NA	TRBJ2-5	TRBV7-3	CASSLSHPQETQYF	TGTGCCAGCAGCTTATCACACCCACAAGAGACCCAGTACTTC
NA	NA	TRBJ1-6	TRBV6-5	CAIDGGSGSPLHF	TGTGCCATTGACGGGGGATCTGGTTCACCCCTCCACTTT
NA	NA	TRBJ2-5	TRBV5-6	CASSLSTRTQYF	TGTGCCAGCAGCTTGTCCACCAGGACCCAGTACTTC